This T cell receptor beta chain was captured in a study of shared clonotypes between healthy human individuals (dated by TCRdb to the early 2020s). Looking at the study overall: The cohort comprised two women and a few men aged 18 to 49 years. For each donor, CD4 naive and CD4 memory were each run on three plates, CD8 naive on two plates, and CD8 memory on one plate. To estimate repertoire size and how much clonotype sharing occurs between individuals, the study deeply sequenced the blood TCR repertoires of about 5 healthy adults. Libraries were prepared and TCR repertoires were sequenced by different laboratories using diverse techniques, in order to increase sequencing depth and limit assay-specific biases. Per donor, leukapheresis produced somewhere between about 0.94 and 9 billion PBMCs. General conclusions and limits of the study: Clonotypes shared by all four sorted-subset donors showed higher generation probabilities than non-shared clonotypes. Across a few donors, around 5% of naive CD4, roughly 3.5% of naive CD8, approximately 2.5% of memory CD4, and approximately 0.42% of memory CD8 clonotypes were shared. Because the study included a small number of donors, the genetic and exposure-history diversity represented was limited. Rarefaction of sorted-subset datasets indicated incomplete sequencing despite the large sequencing depth. Naive subsets generally had larger estimated clonotype richness than memory subsets did. Sampling was limited to blood, and TCR repertoires in tissue likely differ from TCR repertoires in blood. Based on pairwise subsampling, the degree of clonotype sharing among donors was expected to be affected by sequencing depth.

CD8 naive samples consisted of CD45RO-negative cells that were positively selected for CCR7, yielding a CD45RA+CCR7+ population without TemRA cells. Healthy HIV-negative adults with no recently reported acute infections or vaccinations were included as donors. Every donor was a Caucasian adult living in Nashville, Tennessee, USA. After blood collection by leukapheresis, PBMCs were isolated using Ficoll-Histopaque density gradient centrifugation and then cryopreserved in the vapor phase of liquid nitrogen. Purity and quantity of every magnetically sorted T cell population were checked by analytical flow cytometry. Genomic DNA was isolated from each sorted fraction and quantified by UV absorbance on a Nanodrop 2000c. The CDR3, from cysteine to phenylalanine, totals 15 residues. Only the CDR3 DNA is retained, 45 bases long and in frame from the first base. Taken from the germline V gene (reference sequence), the CDR1 and CDR2 loops are PRHDT and FYEKMQ. V is clipped by 4 bases and J by 0 bases, and the sequence between their germline boundaries is 12 bases long.

Regarding this clone: Its antigen remains unidentified. Base qualities were left out, and no much larger clone turns up one base away.

Using the deep immunoSEQ assay, multiplex PCR amplified TCR CDR3 regions from genomic DNA. For each cell subset, the extracted genomic DNA was distributed evenly across all wells of several immunoSEQ 96-well plates, and each plate served as one replicate. For sorted subsets, each replicate PCR was loaded with 200 to 250 ng genomic DNA, equivalent to approximately 27,000 T cell genomes. Purified libraries were quantified with a Qubit 3.0 fluorometer, sized on a Bioanalyzer 2100, and re-quantified with the KAPA Library Quantification kit. Each immunoSEQ 96-well plate was sequenced on its own single-read 150-cycle Illumina NextSeq 550 flow cell. The original methods were these. Because only junctional sequences without quality scores were contained in the immunoSEQ output, filtering matching that applied to full-length reads could not be performed. Sequences were annotated with PyIR, a Python wrapper for IgBLAST v1.9, using IMGT germline references to assign V/J genes and CDR3. Reads were filtered out if the reads had weak V/J assignments (E-value above 1e-6), no CDR3, stop codons, out-of-frame junctions, or ambiguous translated residues. A V3J clonotype was defined by an identical inferred V gene, J gene, and CDR3 amino acid sequence. Percentage overlap between repertoires was calculated by dividing the number of shared unique clonotypes by the size of the smaller repertoire. Richness of each repertoire was evaluated using RTK rarefaction, the Chao1 estimator, and Recon v2.1 estimates of unobserved clonotypes. Generation probabilities were computed with OLGA for all TCRbeta clonotypes obtained by the gDNA method from four donors. As stored in TCRdb, this immuneACCESS dataset retains in-frame rearrangements with V and J assigned. A fraction of the clones does not appear; measured against another copy, unresolved V genes explain less than half of the discrepancy, and the remainder lacks a known reason. V and J calls and clone size are copied from that table; D and trimming were computed from the DNA. Within this sample are around 2,000,000 clones, with about 95% of them counted one time only. The biggest ten clones account for more than 0.95% of the sample.

The sequence is built from TRBV13 and TRBJ1-2; tentative D gene TRBD1, with 5 bases matching. The clonotype comes from a man between 18 and 35 years old in good health. Input material: naive CD8+ T cells sorted from blood. Sample cell subset or site, as interpreted from the label and publication: CD45RA+CCR7+. The DNA sequence is given as TGTGCCAGCAGCTCGACGTCAGGGTCTAACTATGGCTACACCTTC. It is translated as CASSSTSGSNYGYTF.